This T cell receptor (beta chain) was retrieved from a study of T cells after yellow fever vaccination. In its sample, this clonotype was seen a few times. Between the trimmed V and J ends, which lost 8 bases and 4 bases, there was a span of 14 bases. This CDR3 is 13 amino acids long. CDR1 is ENHRY and CDR2 is SYGVKD in the germline V gene. Template-switching 5'RACE yielded the TCR cDNA; a universal primer site and UMIs were added in the process. Each CDR3 protein is one row after TCRdb ran MiXCR on the 5' RACE reads. The table includes about 320,000 distinct CDR3 sequences, approximately 4.5% detected once.

This sample comprised PBMCs, obtained 15 days after the yellow fever booster vaccination. This rearrangement joins TRBV10-3 to TRBJ2-5; unclear D gene. The TCR comes from a man between 18 and 29 years old who received the YFV17D yellow fever vaccine. CDR3 in amino acids: CAIRASLPETQYF. CDR3 coding DNA: TGTGCCATCCGGGCGTCACTCCCAGAGACCCAGTACTTC.